This T cell receptor (beta chain) was captured in a study of blood T cell repertoires in COVID-19 (dated by TCRdb to about 2020). A note on the overall study: Samples covering the acute and convalescent phases of COVID-19 were provided by collaborators in the United States, Italy and Spain. The material from the prospective study consisted of cDNA or gDNA derived from T cells, B-cell-depleted T cells, or PBMCs. Deeply sampled blood TCRbeta repertoires from subjects exposed to, actively infected with, or recovered from COVID-19 were included in the dataset. The repertoires were made available in a free public database intended to serve as a resource for research on the immune response to SARS-CoV-2. Samples came from the ongoing ImmuneRACE study (first 160 participants) plus 1,254 subjects from 6 global collaborators. Sample metadata almost always included a de-identified subject ID, COVID-19 status, age in years and sex. Where available, HLA class I and class II types were obtained from metadata supplied by the sample provider rather than from assay-based typing.

Collaborating institutions collected whole blood in K2EDTA tubes following their own protocols. For TCRbeta analysis, collaborator samples were shipped as frozen whole blood, as isolated PBMCs, or as DNA extracted from either sample type. The paper as a whole reports these results and caveats: The amount of clinical and demographic metadata varied by source and participant and was provided uncurated.

Turning to this clone: This receptor's antigen is unknown. Per-base quality was not reported, and no clone a single base away is much larger than it.

TCRbeta CDR3 regions were amplified from genomic DNA using the immunoSEQ Assay, a bias-controlled multiplex PCR. In the paper's pipeline: Nucleated cell counts per sample were estimated from amplification of reference gene primers within the assay. Sequence reads were collapsed and filtered to measure the absolute abundance of every unique TCRbeta CDR3 rearrangement. For each sample, productive Simpson clonality was calculated as the square root of Simpson's diversity index across productive rearrangements. The table was pulled from immuneACCESS by TCRdb, which kept in-frame rearrangements only. Such tables lose some clones; where checked, under half of the loss comes from unresolved V genes, and the rest has no known cause. V and J calls and clone size come straight from that table; D and trimming were deduced from the DNA. Recorded for this sample are about 74,000 clones; about 90% of them occurred a single time. The ten largest clones capture 1.9% of the sample.

This receptor was identified in a woman older than 75 with active or convalescent COVID-19. The sample was peripheral blood.

The nucleotides read TGTGCCAGCAGCACGCAGGGAACTCATGGCTACACCTTC. Its protein is CASSTQGTHGYTF. The V and J genes are TRBV3-1 (or the pseudogene TRBV3-2) and TRBJ1-2, and the D gene may be TRBD1, 5 bases matching. Sequences LGHDT (CDR1) and YNNKEL (CDR2) are obtained from the germline V gene (reference sequence). A distance of 13 bases separates the germline ends of V and J, which lose 5 bases and 6 bases respectively. From the cysteine up to the phenylalanine, the CDR3 has a length of 13 residues. Left in the record is the CDR3 DNA by itself, 39 bases read in frame from the first base.